The 27 T cell receptor beta chains below all came from one sample that was sequenced in a study of shared clonotypes between healthy human individuals. CD45RO-negative, CCR7-positively selected cells formed the naive CD8 fraction, excluding terminally differentiated effector memory CD45RA+ cells. The table came from immunoSEQ multiplex PCR; TCRdb's copy has only in-frame clones and leaves some out. The sample lists hundreds of thousands of clones, approximately 95% occurring once. The sample comprised naive CD8+ T cells sorted from blood. These receptors came from a woman between 25 and 40 years old in good health.

The chain combines TRBV5-6 with TRBJ2-7; TRBD1 matches at 10 bases. Losses at the gene ends were 2 bases for V and 3 bases for J; bases not matched to a gene: 2. This CDR3 contains 14 residues. Germline V CDR1 and CDR2: SGHDT, YYEEEE. The CDR3 is CASSFGTGDYEQYF. In DNA, the CDR3 is TGTGCCAGCAGCTTCGGGACAGGGGACTACGAGCAGTACTTC.

J is TRBJ2-7 and V is TRBV7-9; D remains unclear. The CDR3 runs to 13 residues. Germline CDR1 is SEHNR and CDR2 is FQNEAQ (reference sequence). The germline V and J ends were trimmed by 0 bases and 5 bases, with 8 bases remaining between them. As DNA, the CDR3 is TGTGCCAGCAGCTTAGCGAACTTAGACGAGCAGTACTTC. Translating gives CASSLANLDEQYF.

The V and J genes are TRBV27 and TRBJ2-7, with 9 bases lining up with TRBD1. Losses at the gene ends were 6 bases for V and 6 bases for J; bases not matched to a gene: 12. The CDR3 has 15 amino acids. Germline V gene data show CDR1 as MNHEY and CDR2 as SMNVEV (reference sequence). The CDR3 DNA reads TGTGCCAGCAGCCCGGTGGGGACAGGGTCGTCCGAGCAGTACTTC. Translated, it gives CASSPVGTGSSEQYF.

Points on this clone: Distinct nucleotide sequences in the sample also encode this CDR3. The V and J genes are TRBV2 and TRBJ2-7, with D unclear. Per the germline V gene, CDR1 is SNHLY and CDR2 is FYNNEI. There are 12 residues in the CDR3. The V end lost 7 bases, the J end lost 1 base, and 8 bases lay between the germline ends. The CDR3 sequence: CASTKDSYEQYF. The CDR3 DNA is TGTGCCAGCACCAAGGATTCCTACGAGCAGTACTTC.

The chain couples TRBV2 to TRBJ1-4; 9 bases agree with TRBD1. The CDR3 spans 15 residues. Unmatched junction bases numbered 10, after V lost 7 bases and J lost 7 bases. Germline lookup yields CDR1 SNHLY and CDR2 FYNNEI. CDR3 DNA sequence: TGTGCCAGCAAAGTTGCGGGACAGGGTTCTGAAAAACTGTTTTTT. Its translation is CASKVAGQGSEKLFF.

The chain employs TRBV27 and TRBJ1-4, with D possibly matching TRBD1 (6 bases). V lost 4 bases and J lost 8, with 23 bases in between. The germline CDR1 and CDR2 sequences are MNHEY and SMNVEV (reference sequence). The CDR3 totals 17 residues. The CDR3 sequence is CASSSDSPLAGSEKLFF. In DNA form, the CDR3 reads TGTGCCAGCAGTTCGGACAGCCCGCTCGCTGGGAGCGAAAAACTGTTTTTT.

This clone was seen once. The sample holds other DNA sequences that translate to the same CDR3. This rearrangement joins TRBV7-9 to TRBJ2-7, with D maybe TRBD2 (6 bases). Germline CDR1 reads SEHNR; CDR2 reads FQNEAQ (reference sequence). V was cut by 6 bases and J by 4 bases, with 7 bases left in between. The CDR3 runs to 11 residues. The CDR3 reads CASRRGYEQYF. The CDR3 region has the DNA TGTGCCAGCAGGCGGGGTTACGAGCAGTACTTC.

The chain carries TRBV28 and TRBJ1-5; D not certain. Trimming shortened V by 3 bases and J by 2 bases, and 8 bases separated the two germline ends. The CDR3 length is 14 residues. The V gene's germline CDR1 is MDHEN and CDR2 SYDVKM. CDR3 sequence reads: CASSLLFGNQPQHF. The DNA for the CDR3 is TGTGCCAGCAGTTTGTTGTTTGGCAATCAGCCCCAGCATTTT.

The rearrangement joins TRBV5-6 to TRBJ2-2; 14 bases fit TRBD2. V lost 7 bases and J lost 5; bases outside the gene matches: 7. Germline V CDR1 and CDR2: SGHDT, YYEEEE. The CDR3 runs 16 residues. The DNA for the CDR3 is TGTGCCAGCCACTCTGGACTAGCGGGAGGAACCGGGGAGCTGTTTTTT. Protein product: CASHSGLAGGTGELFF.

This chain joins TRBV28 and TRBJ1-1, with 7 nucleotides matching TRBD1. The CDR3 has 14 residues. Germline values: CDR1 MDHEN, CDR2 SYDVKM. V was clipped by 6 bases and J by 7 bases; unmatched bases: 11. DNA of the CDR3: TGTGCCAGCAGCACGATTGGGACAGAGGGTGAAGCTTTCTTT. This gives the protein CASSTIGTEGEAFF.

This clone was recorded once. This chain links TRBV6-5 with TRBJ2-2; D is uncertain. Germline V gives CDR1 MNHEY, CDR2 SVGAGI. CDR3 length: 11 residues. V was cut by 8 bases and J by 5 bases, with 6 bases left in between. The CDR3 sequence is CASGRTGELFF. DNA of the CDR3: TGTGCCAGCGGACGGACCGGGGAGCTGTTTTTT.

This chain links TRBV10-3 with TRBJ1-1, with TRBD1 matching over 8 bases. Germline V CDR1 and CDR2: ENHRY, SYGVKD. The CDR3 is 14 residues long. The J segment lost 4 bases and the V segment lost 8 bases, leaving 9 bases of the junction unmatched. The CDR3 DNA sequence: TGTGCCATCTGGGCAGGGGGCGCGTTCACTGAAGCTTTCTTT. Translating it yields CAIWAGGAFTEAFF.

In this sample, this clone turned up once. The chain employs TRBV18 and TRBJ2-1; 7 bases fit TRBD2. The CDR3 length is 15 residues. The germline CDR1 and CDR2 sequences are KGHSH and LQKENI. V shed 3 bases, J shed 4 bases, and the junction held 6 bases outside the gene matches. The CDR3 coding sequence is TGTGCCAGCTCACCGGAGCTAGCGGCTTACAATGAGCAGTTCTTC. Translated: CASSPELAAYNEQFF.

This rearrangement joins TRBV5-1 to TRBJ2-3, with D uncertain. Germline loops: CDR1 SGHRS, CDR2 YFSETQ. V lost 4 bases and J lost 5, with 14 bases in between. The CDR3 sequence is 14 residues long. The CDR3, as DNA: TGCGCCAGCAGCCACATTTCAATGGGAGATACGCAGTATTTT. This translates into CASSHISMGDTQYF.

This chain uses TRBV27 with TRBJ2-7; 12 bases match TRBD1. With V trimmed by 5 bases and J by 3 bases, 5 bases remained unmatched. Germline V gene lookup returns CDR1 MNHEY and CDR2 SMNVEV (reference sequence). The CDR3 is 15 residues long. The CDR3 DNA reads as TGTGCCAGCAGTGTAGGGACAGGGGGCTTCTACGAGCAGTACTTC. It translates to CASSVGTGGFYEQYF.

This clone appeared a single time. This chain uses TRBV28 with TRBJ2-7; the match to TRBD1 covers 8 bases. CDR3 size: 14 residues. CDR1 and CDR2 from the germline V gene are MDHEN and SYDVKM. With 6 bases clipped from V and 7 bases from J, the junction kept 11 bases outside the gene matches. The CDR3 bases are TGTGCCAGCAGACAGGGGGACCAGGCGCAAGAGCAGTACTTC. Translation: CASRQGDQAQEQYF.

The CDR3 sequence: CASSYGTAFNTEAFF. The CDR3 bases are TGTGCCAGCAGTTACGGGACAGCATTTAACACTGAAGCTTTCTTT. V usage is TRBV6-5 and J usage is TRBJ1-1; 7 nucleotides match TRBD1. The V gene's germline CDR1 is MNHEY and CDR2 SVGAGI. The CDR3 is 15 residues long. Trimming removed 2 bases from V and 2 bases from J; junction bases left unmatched: 5.

Only one count was recorded for this clone. This sequence joins TRBV28 and TRBJ1-4; D gene unclear. CDR1 and CDR2 from the germline V gene are MDHEN and SYDVKM. The CDR3 contains 13 residues. Trimming removed 3 bases from V and 8 bases from J, with 10 bases in between. CDR3 in amino acids: CASSLWVREKLFF. CDR3 DNA: TGTGCCAGCAGTTTGTGGGTTAGAGAAAAACTGTTTTTT.

The chain couples TRBV18 to TRBJ2-7, with D tentatively TRBD1 (5 bases). From germline, CDR1 is KGHSH and CDR2 LQKENI. Trimming pared 2 bases from V and 4 bases from J, leaving 15 bases between. The length of the CDR3 is 15 residues. This CDR3 is CASSPRIGRAYEQYF. CDR3 DNA: TGTGCCAGCTCACCAAGAATCGGCAGGGCTTACGAGCAGTACTTC.

The genes are TRBV27 and TRBJ1-4; D ambiguous. This CDR3 is built from 11 residues. V was shortened by 2 bases and J by 8 bases, with 3 bases between the two germline ends. CDR1 MNHEY and CDR2 SMNVEV come from the germline V gene (reference sequence). This CDR3 is CASSLREKLFF. CDR3 bases: TGTGCCAGCAGTTTAAGGGAAAAACTGTTTTTT.

V is TRBV9 and J is TRBJ1-1; D is ambiguous. The CDR3 consists of 15 residues. V gave up 1 base and J gave up 6 bases, with 16 bases separating them. Germline assignment: CDR1 SGDLS and CDR2 YYNGEE. CDR3 sequence (DNA): TGTGCCAGCAGCGTATTCTCGGGCGATTTGGCTGAAGCTTTCTTT. It translates to CASSVFSGDLAEAFF.

CDR3 DNA sequence: TGTGCCAGCAGAAGGGCAGGGGTCTACGAGCAGTACTTC. Its protein is CASRRAGVYEQYF. The genes are TRBV2 and TRBJ2-5; D perhaps matches TRBD1 (6 bases). The DNA end lines up better with TRBJ2-7; the J call may be wrong. This CDR3 region has 13 residues. Germline lookup yields CDR1 SNHLY and CDR2 FYNNEI.

J is TRBJ2-7 and V is TRBV5-1, with D unclear. Germline CDR1 reads SGHRS; CDR2 reads YFSETQ. This CDR3 region has 15 residues. V was clipped by 0 bases and J by 4 bases, with 14 bases between them. The chain's CDR3 is CASSLAVGEWYEQYF. CDR3 DNA: TGCGCCAGCAGCTTGGCCGTAGGTGAGTGGTACGAGCAGTACTTC.

The chain carries TRBV19 and TRBJ2-3; D unclear. The germline V gene encodes CDR1 LNHDA and CDR2 SQIVND (reference sequence). V lost 3 bases and J lost 7, with 11 bases in between. The CDR3 length is 13 residues. The CDR3 DNA sequence: TGTGCCAGTAGTATGAGAGGTGATAATACGCAGTATTTT. This codes for CASSMRGDNTQYF.

V is TRBV15 and J is TRBJ2-7; D possibly matches TRBD1 or TRBD2 (5 bases each). Germline loops: CDR1 LNHNV, CDR2 YYDKDF (reference sequence). Between the trimmed V and J ends, which lost 3 bases and 9 bases, there was a span of 18 bases. This CDR3 contains 14 residues. CDR3 region: CATSSAPGRGGQYF. DNA for the CDR3: TGTGCCACCAGCAGCGCCCCTGGTCGGGGCGGGCAGTACTTC.

This chain links TRBV6-5 with TRBJ2-1; perhaps TRBD2 as D (6 bases). The CDR3 has 15 residues. In germline, CDR1 is MNHEY, CDR2 SVGAGI. Deletions cut 5 bases from V and 6 bases from J, with 17 bases between. The CDR3 bases are TGTGCCAGCAGTCCCCTTAGCGGTTTTTCCAATGAGCAGTTCTTC. Its protein is CASSPLSGFSNEQFF.

The chain is built from TRBV2 and TRBJ2-1; D is ambiguous. CDR1 SNHLY and CDR2 FYNNEI come from the germline V gene. V was pared by 2 bases and J by 6 bases, with 8 bases between. This CDR3 is 13 amino acids long. For the CDR3, the DNA is TGTGCCAGCAGTGAATCTGGTTTCAATGAGCAGTTCTTC. Translated: CASSESGFNEQFF.